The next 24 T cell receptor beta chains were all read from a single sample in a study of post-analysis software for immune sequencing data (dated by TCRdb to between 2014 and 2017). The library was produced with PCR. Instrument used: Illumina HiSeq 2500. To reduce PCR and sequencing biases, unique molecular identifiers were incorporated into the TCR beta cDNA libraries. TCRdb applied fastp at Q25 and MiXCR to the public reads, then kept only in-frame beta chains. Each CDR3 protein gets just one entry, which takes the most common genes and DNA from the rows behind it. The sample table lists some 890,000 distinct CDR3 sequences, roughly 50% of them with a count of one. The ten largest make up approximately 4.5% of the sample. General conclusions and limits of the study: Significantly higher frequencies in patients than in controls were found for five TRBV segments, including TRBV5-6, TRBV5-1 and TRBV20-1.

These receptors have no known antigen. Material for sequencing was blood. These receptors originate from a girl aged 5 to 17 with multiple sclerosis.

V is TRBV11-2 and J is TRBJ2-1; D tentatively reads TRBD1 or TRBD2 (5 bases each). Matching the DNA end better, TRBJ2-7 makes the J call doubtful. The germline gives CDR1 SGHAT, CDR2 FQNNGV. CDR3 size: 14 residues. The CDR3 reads CASSLVGAQGEQYF. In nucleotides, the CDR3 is TGTGCCAGCAGCTTAGTGGGAGCCCAGGGCGAGCAGTACTTC.

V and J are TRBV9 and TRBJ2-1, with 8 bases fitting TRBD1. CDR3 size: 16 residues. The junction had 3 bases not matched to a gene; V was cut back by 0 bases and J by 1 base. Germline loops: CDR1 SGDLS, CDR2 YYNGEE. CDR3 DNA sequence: TGTGCCAGCAGCGTAGGCAGGGGGCATTCCTACAATGAGCAGTTCTTC. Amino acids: CASSVGRGHSYNEQFF.

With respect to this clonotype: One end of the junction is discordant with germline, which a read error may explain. The CDR3 region is CASSLVVSGRADTQYF. CDR3 nucleotide sequence: TGTGCCAGCAGTTTAGTGGTTAGCGGGAGGGCAGATACGCAGTATTTT. This chain uses TRBV11-2 with TRBJ2-3, with 11 bases identical to TRBD2. The CDR3 consists of 16 residues. Germline CDR1 reads SGHAT; CDR2 reads FQNNGV.

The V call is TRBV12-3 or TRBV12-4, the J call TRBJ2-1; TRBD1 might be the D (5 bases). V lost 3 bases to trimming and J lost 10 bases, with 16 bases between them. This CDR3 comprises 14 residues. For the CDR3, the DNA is TGTGCCAGCAGTTTCCCCCGTCGGACACACGAGCAGTTCTTC. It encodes CASSFPRRTHEQFF.

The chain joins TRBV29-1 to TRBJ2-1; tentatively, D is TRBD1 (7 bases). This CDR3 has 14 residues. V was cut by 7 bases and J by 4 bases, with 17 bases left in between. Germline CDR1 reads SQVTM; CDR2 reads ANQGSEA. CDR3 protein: CSETAGQSYNEQFF. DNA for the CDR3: TGCAGCGAAACCGCGGGACAGAGTTACAATGAGCAGTTCTTC.

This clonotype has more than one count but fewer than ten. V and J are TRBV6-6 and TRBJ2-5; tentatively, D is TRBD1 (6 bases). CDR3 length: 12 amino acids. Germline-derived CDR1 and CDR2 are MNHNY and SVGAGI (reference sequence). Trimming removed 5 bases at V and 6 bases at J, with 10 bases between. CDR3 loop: CASSQGYQTQYF. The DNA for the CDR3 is TGTGCCAGCAGTCAGGGGTACCAGACCCAGTACTTC.

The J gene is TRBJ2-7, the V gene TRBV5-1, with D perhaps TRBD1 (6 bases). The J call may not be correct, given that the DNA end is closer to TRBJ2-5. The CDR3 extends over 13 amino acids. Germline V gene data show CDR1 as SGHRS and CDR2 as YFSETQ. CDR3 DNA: TGCGCCAGCAGCTTGAGGGGGTTTGAGACCCAGTACTTC. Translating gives CASSLRGFETQYF.

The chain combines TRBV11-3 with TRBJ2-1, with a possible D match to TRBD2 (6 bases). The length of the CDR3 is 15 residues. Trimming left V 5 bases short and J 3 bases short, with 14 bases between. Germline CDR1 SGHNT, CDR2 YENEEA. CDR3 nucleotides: TGTGCCAGCAGCCGCTACACCGGGAGCTACAATGAGCAGTTCTTC. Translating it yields CASSRYTGSYNEQFF. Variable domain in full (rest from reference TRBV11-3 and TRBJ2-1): EAGVVQSPRYKIIEKKQPVAFWCNPISGHNTLYWYLQNLGQGPELLIRYENEEAVDDSQLPKDRFSAERLKGVDSTLKIQPAELGDSAVYLCASSRYTGSYNEQFFGPGTRLTVL.

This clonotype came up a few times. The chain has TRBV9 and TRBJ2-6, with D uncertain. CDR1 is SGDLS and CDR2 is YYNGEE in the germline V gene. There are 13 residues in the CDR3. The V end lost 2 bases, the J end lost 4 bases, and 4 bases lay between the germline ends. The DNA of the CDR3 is TGTGCCAGCAGCGTTACCGGGGCCAACGTCCTGACTTTC. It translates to CASSVTGANVLTF.

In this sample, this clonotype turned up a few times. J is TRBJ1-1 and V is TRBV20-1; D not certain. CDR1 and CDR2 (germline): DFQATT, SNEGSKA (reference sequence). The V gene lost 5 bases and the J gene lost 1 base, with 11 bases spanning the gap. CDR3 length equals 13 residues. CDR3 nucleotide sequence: TGCAGTGCTGTCCGAAGTGGGAACACTGAAGCTTTCTTT. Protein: CSAVRSGNTEAFF.

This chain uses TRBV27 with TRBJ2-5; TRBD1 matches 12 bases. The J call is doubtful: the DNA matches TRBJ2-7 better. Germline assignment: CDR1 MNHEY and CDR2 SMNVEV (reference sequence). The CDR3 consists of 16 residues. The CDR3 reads CASSFGTGGVLDEQYF. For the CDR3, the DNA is TGTGCCAGCAGTTTCGGGACAGGGGGCGTATTAGACGAGCAGTACTTC.

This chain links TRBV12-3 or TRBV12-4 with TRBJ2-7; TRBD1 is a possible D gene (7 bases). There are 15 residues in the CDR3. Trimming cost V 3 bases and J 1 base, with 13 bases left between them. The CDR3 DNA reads TGTGCCAGCAGTTTCGGGGGACAGATATCCTACGAGCAGTACTTC. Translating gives CASSFGGQISYEQYF.

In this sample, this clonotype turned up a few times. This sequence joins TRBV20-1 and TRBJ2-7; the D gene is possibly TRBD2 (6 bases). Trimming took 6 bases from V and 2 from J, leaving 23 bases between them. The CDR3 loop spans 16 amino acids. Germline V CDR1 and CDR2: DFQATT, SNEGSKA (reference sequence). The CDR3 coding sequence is TGCAGTGCCGCAACCCGCGTACCGCGGGAACCCTACGAGCAGTACTTC. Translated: CSAATRVPREPYEQYF.

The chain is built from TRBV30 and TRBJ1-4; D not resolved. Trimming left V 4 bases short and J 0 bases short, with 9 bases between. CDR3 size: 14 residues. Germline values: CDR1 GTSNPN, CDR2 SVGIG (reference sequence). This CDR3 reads CAWTTGPTNEKLFF. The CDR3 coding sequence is TGTGCCTGGACAACCGGTCCAACTAATGAAAAACTGTTTTTT. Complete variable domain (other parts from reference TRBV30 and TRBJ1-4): SQTIHQWPATLVQPVGSPLSLECTVEGTSNPNLYWYRQAAGRGLQLLFYSVGIGQISSEVPQNLSASRPQDRQFILSSKKLLLSDSGFYLCAWTTGPTNEKLFFGSGTQLSVL.

CDR3 bases: TGTGCCAGCAGTTACCGCCAGTACAATCAGCCCCAGCATTTT. It yields the protein CASSYRQYNQPQHF. The chain employs TRBV6-5 and TRBJ1-5; D is unclear. There are 14 residues in the CDR3. Germline CDR1 reads MNHEY; CDR2 reads SVGAGI. V lost 2 bases and J 3 bases, leaving 8 bases between the germline ends.

CDR3: CASSPRTAGPNTEAFF. CDR3 DNA sequence: TGTGCCAGCTCACCGAGGACCGCAGGGCCGAACACTGAAGCTTTCTTT. The V gene is TRBV18, the J gene TRBJ1-1; tentative D call: TRBD1 (5 bases). V was trimmed by 3 bases and J by 1 base, leaving 15 bases between them. Germline V gene sequence: CDR1 KGHSH, CDR2 LQKENI. The CDR3 runs to 16 residues.

In DNA form, the CDR3 reads TGCAGTGCCGCCCCGGGACTAGCGGGACAAGAGACCCAGTACTTC. It encodes CSAAPGLAGQETQYF. The chain is built from TRBV20-1 and TRBJ2-5, with 13 positions matching TRBD2. This CDR3 spans 15 amino acids. Germline-derived CDR1 and CDR2 are DFQATT and SNEGSKA (reference sequence). The ends lost 6 bases at V and 2 bases at J; junction bases unmatched: 6.

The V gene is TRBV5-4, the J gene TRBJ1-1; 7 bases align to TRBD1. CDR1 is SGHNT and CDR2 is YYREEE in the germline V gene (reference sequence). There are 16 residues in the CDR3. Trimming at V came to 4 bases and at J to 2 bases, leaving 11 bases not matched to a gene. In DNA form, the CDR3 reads TGTGCCAGCAGCCCAACCTGGGACAGCCGAAACACTGAAGCTTTCTTT. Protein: CASSPTWDSRNTEAFF.

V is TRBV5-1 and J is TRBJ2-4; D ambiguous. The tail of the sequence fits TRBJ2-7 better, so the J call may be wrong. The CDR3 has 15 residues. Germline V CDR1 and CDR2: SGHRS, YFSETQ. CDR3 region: CASSGASDGSYEQYF. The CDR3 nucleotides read TGCGCCAGCAGCGGCGCATCTGACGGTTCCTACGAGCAGTACTTC.

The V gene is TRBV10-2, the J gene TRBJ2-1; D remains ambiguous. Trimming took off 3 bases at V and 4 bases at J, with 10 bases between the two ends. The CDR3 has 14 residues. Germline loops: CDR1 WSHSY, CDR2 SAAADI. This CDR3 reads CASSDANLYNEQFF. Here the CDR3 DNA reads TGCGCCAGCAGTGATGCCAACCTTTACAATGAGCAGTTCTTC.

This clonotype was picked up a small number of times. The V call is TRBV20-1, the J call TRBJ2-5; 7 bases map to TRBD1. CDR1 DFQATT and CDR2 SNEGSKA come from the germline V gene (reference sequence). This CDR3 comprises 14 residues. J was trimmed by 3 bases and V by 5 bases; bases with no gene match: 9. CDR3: CSAVPGQMKETQYF. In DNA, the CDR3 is TGCAGTGCTGTCCCGGGACAGATGAAAGAGACCCAGTACTTC.

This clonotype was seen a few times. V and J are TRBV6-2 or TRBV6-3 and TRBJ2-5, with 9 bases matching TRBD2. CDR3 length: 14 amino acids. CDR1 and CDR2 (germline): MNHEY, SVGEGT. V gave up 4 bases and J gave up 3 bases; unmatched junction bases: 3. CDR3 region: CASSWTSAKETQYF. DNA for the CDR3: TGTGCCAGCAGTTGGACTAGCGCCAAAGAGACCCAGTACTTC.

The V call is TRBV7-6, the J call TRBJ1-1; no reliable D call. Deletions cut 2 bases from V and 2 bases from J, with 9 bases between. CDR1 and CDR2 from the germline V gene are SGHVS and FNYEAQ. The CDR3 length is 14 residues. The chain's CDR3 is CASSLFEANTEAFF. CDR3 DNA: TGTGCCAGCAGCTTATTTGAGGCTAACACTGAAGCTTTCTTT.

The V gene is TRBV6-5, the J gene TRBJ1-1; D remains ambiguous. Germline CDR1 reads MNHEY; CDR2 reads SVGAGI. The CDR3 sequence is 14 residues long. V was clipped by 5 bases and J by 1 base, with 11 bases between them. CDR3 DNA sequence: TGTGCCAGCAGTCCCTGGAACGGGAACACTGAAGCTTTCTTT. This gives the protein CASSPWNGNTEAFF.